This T cell receptor (beta chain) comes out of a study of cytomegalovirus exposure and HLA in healthy donors. Study background: A later analysis reported the same platform for the 95 to 150 validation repertoires and the 650 to 750 first-cohort repertoires.

Points from the study as a whole: There were some public TCRs occurring in many donors, but most TCR sequences were rare. With high specificity and sensitivity, the classifier reportedly diagnosed cytomegalovirus status.

The data were produced by immunoSEQ multiplex PCR, yet TCRdb's version contains in-frame clones alone and is incomplete. The sample shows around 250,000 clones, around 91% of them seen only once. Turning to this clone: Its antigen is unidentified.

V lost 5 bases to trimming and J lost 6 bases, with 18 bases between them. The CDR3 has 15 amino acids. Per germline, CDR1 SGHNT and CDR2 YENEEA. This chain joins TRBV11-3 and TRBJ2-3, with D tentatively TRBD2 (6 bases). The receptor's source is a woman aged 18 to 35 in good health and CMV-seronegative. Sequenced: PBMCs. CDR3 nucleotides: TGTGCCAGCAGCCCGATGGGTACCGCGGGGGATACGCAGTATTTT. Amino acids: CASSPMGTAGDTQYF.